This T cell receptor (beta chain) was obtained from a study of T cells in Graves' hyperthyroidism and ophthalmopathy. Study-wide results and caveats: Most thyroid clonotypes expanded above 0.001 appeared in blood too.

RNA transcripts served as the template for amplifying TCR beta CDR3 regions. HTBI primers drove first-round RT-PCR of the TCR CDR3. TCRdb ran MiXCR on the multiplex PCR reads and lists one entry per CDR3 protein. The sample carries nearly 600,000 distinct CDR3 sequences, about 14% recorded once. This clonotype was seen many times. No antigen is known for it. This sequence was found in a woman aged 25 to 39 with Graves' hyperthyroidism that later progressed to Graves' ophthalmopathy. Sequencing input: blood.

The CDR3 region is CASSLISAGQPQHF. The DNA of the CDR3 is TGTGCCAGCAGCTTAATCTCCGCCGGTCAGCCCCAGCATTTT. The chain uses TRBV7-2 and TRBJ1-5, with D hard to call. This CDR3 is built from 14 residues. V was trimmed by 2 bases and J by 6 bases, leaving 11 bases between them. Per the germline V gene, CDR1 is SGHTA and CDR2 is FQGNSA. The entire variable domain, with the rest obtained from reference TRBV7-2 and TRBJ1-5, is as follows: GAGVSQSPSNKVTEKGKDVELRCDPISGHTALYWYRQSLGQGLEFLIYFQGNSAPDKSGLPSDRFSAERTGGSVSTLTIQRTQQEDSAVYLCASSLISAGQPQHFGDGTRLSIL.